This record looks at one T cell receptor beta chain sequence and its context. V was clipped by 3 bases and J by 10 bases, with 19 bases between them. The CDR3 length is 16 residues. Germline V CDR1 and CDR2: MNHNS, SASEGT. The source of the sample is a study of blood T cell repertoires in COVID-19. Per the study methods: Reference gene primer amplification yielded estimated nucleated cell counts. The protocol was immunoSEQ multiplex PCR, while the TCRdb copy is restricted to in-frame clones and leaves out a portion. The DNA was the basis for D and trimming; V, J and clone size are from that table. The profile shows 110,000 or so clones, about 85% of them singletons. The Seattle patients, enrolled during active infection, were followed longitudinally.

This chain joins TRBV6-1 and TRBJ1-6, with no clear D. Sequencing was carried out using peripheral blood. This clonotype was obtained from an older woman with COVID-19, enrolled during active disease. The CDR3 here is CASSDILGGVRSPLHF. In DNA, the CDR3 is TGTGCCAGCAGTGACATTTTGGGTGGAGTTCGATCACCCCTCCACTTT.